Here is one T cell receptor beta chain with its context. Its antigen is unknown. Profiling relied on immunoSEQ multiplex PCR, and the TCRdb table lists in-frame clones only, not all of them. Of about 74,000 clones in the sample, roughly 80% were seen once. This specimen comes from a study of T cells in localized non-small cell lung cancer. Findings and limits, study-wide: Exceeding tumor, uninvolved adjacent lung had the highest T cell clonality. When the top 100 tumor clones were examined, a median approximately 62 of them also appeared in the adjacent lung, which was paired and uninvolved.

CDR3 length equals 13 residues. Trimming left V 1 base short and J 3 bases short, with 5 bases between. The germline V gene has CDR1 SEHNR and CDR2 FQNEAQ (reference sequence). The TCR sequence derives from a female donor of 60 years or more with stage I lung adenocarcinoma. This chain connects TRBV7-9 to TRBJ2-3; D is undetermined. Here the sequenced sample was peripheral blood, taken before any cancer treatment. CDR3 sequence reads: CASSLDGTDTQYF. CDR3 DNA: TGTGCCAGCAGCTTAGACGGGACAGATACGCAGTATTTT.